Following are 8 T cell receptor beta chains from one sample sequenced in a study of blood T cell repertoires in COVID-19 (dated by TCRdb to 2020 to 2022). Receptor libraries were prepared by the immunoSEQ multiplex PCR assay. TCRdb took over this immuneACCESS table, retaining in-frame rearrangements with V and J assigned. Such tables are incomplete; in checked studies, under half of the missing clones stem from an unresolved V gene, and the remainder is unexplained. Present in this sample are around 160,000 clones, 82% of which were seen just once. Of the sample, around 15% falls within the top ten clones. Sequencing was done on a sample of peripheral blood. Source of these receptors: a human donor with acute or convalescent COVID-19. The donor label of this sample is uncertain.

The rearrangement links TRBV7-2 to TRBJ1-2; 9 nucleotides line up with TRBD1. This CDR3 region has 14 residues. Trimming took 5 bases from V and 4 from J; bases not matched to a gene: 5. Per the germline V gene, CDR1 is SGHTA and CDR2 is FQGNSA. The CDR3 spells CASSTGQGGYGYTF. The CDR3 DNA sequence: TGTGCCAGCAGCACGGGACAGGGAGGCTATGGCTACACCTTC.

CDR3 region: CASSSPPGTGGYEQYF. As DNA, the CDR3 is TGTGCCAGCAGTTCCCCTCCCGGGACAGGGGGCTACGAGCAGTACTTC. This sequence joins TRBV6-5 and TRBJ2-7; 11 bases map to TRBD1. With 4 bases clipped from V and 3 bases from J, the junction kept 8 bases outside the gene matches. Per germline, CDR1 MNHEY and CDR2 SVGAGI. The CDR3 length is 16 residues.

The sample holds many counts of this clone. The chain couples TRBV7-8 to TRBJ1-2, with D tentatively TRBD1 (5 bases). Germline V lookup: CDR1 SGHVS, CDR2 FQNEAQ. V gave up 5 bases and J gave up 4 bases, with 11 bases separating them. The CDR3 loop spans 13 amino acids. Here the CDR3 reads CASSTTGAYGYTF. The CDR3 nucleotides read TGTGCCAGCAGCACCACAGGCGCCTATGGCTACACCTTC.

This chain connects TRBV6-5 to TRBJ1-2, with D tentatively TRBD1 (5 bases). This CDR3 is built from 14 residues. With 6 bases removed from V and 2 bases from J, the gap between germline ends came to 13 bases. Per germline, CDR1 MNHEY and CDR2 SVGAGI. CDR3 region: CASRGQALNYGYTF. Written as DNA, the CDR3 is TGTGCCAGCAGAGGACAAGCCCTCAACTATGGCTACACCTTC.

The chain is built from TRBV3-1 (or the pseudogene TRBV3-2) and TRBJ2-2; D possibly corresponds to TRBD2 (7 bases). Trimming removed 5 bases at V and 3 bases at J, with 13 bases between. Looked up from germline, CDR1 is LGHDT and CDR2 is YNNKEL (reference sequence). The CDR3 is made up of 15 amino acids. CDR3 DNA: TGTGCCAGCAGCGCTCGGGGGGCGGACACCGGGGAGCTGTTTTTT. Residues: CASSARGADTGELFF.

The gene calls are TRBV6-4 and TRBJ1-1; tentative D call: TRBD1 (5 bases). Germline CDR1 and CDR2: MRHNA and SNTAGT. The CDR3 is 13 residues long. The V gene lost 2 bases and the J gene lost 6 bases, with 10 bases spanning the gap. This CDR3 reads CASSDRGYAEAFF. CDR3 nucleotides: TGTGCCAGCAGTGACAGGGGATATGCTGAAGCTTTCTTT.

Notes on this clone: Mismatch with germline at one junction end may stem from a read error. The chain uses TRBV19 and TRBJ1-2; 10 nucleotides line up with TRBD1. The CDR3 runs to 13 residues. The V gene's germline CDR1 is LNHDA and CDR2 SQIVND (reference sequence). As DNA, the CDR3 is TGTGCCAGTAGCCTCACCGCGGGGACAGGGGCCCTCTTC. Translating it yields CASSLTAGTGALF.

The V gene is TRBV14, the J gene TRBJ1-4, with TRBD1 identical over 11 bases. J was trimmed by 8 bases and V by 4 bases; bases with no gene match: 9. The CDR3 contains 16 residues. Germline V CDR1 and CDR2: SGHDN, FVKESK. For the CDR3, the DNA is TGTGCCAGCAGCCCCTTCGGACAGGGGGCGCGAGAAAAACTGTTTTTT. Its protein is CASSPFGQGAREKLFF.